This T cell receptor (beta chain) was captured by sequencing in a study of cytomegalovirus exposure and HLA in healthy donors. The CDR3 length is 16 residues. Germline V gives CDR1 MGHDK, CDR2 SYGVNS. Unmatched junction bases numbered 7, after V lost 4 bases and J lost 0 bases. The PCR employed 60 Vbeta primers together with 13 Jbeta primers. Assay: immunoSEQ multiplex PCR; the TCRdb copy retains only in-frame clones and omits some. This repertoire shows about 180,000 clones, approximately 80% found once; its top ten account for approximately 1.3%. The study, taken as a whole, reports: It was taken for granted in presence/absence analyses that sequencing depth across donors was roughly uniform. Trimming of TCR beta V- and J-genes showed a link, identified in a later analysis, to a missense DCLRE1C variant. Most TCR sequences were seen very rarely across donors, but some public TCRs occurred in many. 16,951 TCR beta sequences were associated with HLA alleles at 0.05 false discovery rate in a later analysis.

With respect to this clone: Its antigen is still unknown.

Sequencing used PBMCs. V and J are TRBV25-1 and TRBJ2-3, with 7 bases lining up with TRBD2. The sequence derives from a girl aged 10 to 17 in good health and CMV-seropositive. CDR3 region: CASSGWAGESTDTQYF. CDR3 DNA sequence: TGTGCCAGCAGTGGGTGGGCGGGAGAGAGCACAGATACGCAGTATTTT.